The 21 T cell receptor beta chains below were found in one sample sequenced in a study of T-cell reconstitution after alpha-beta-depleted transplantation in children. Preparing the TCRbeta library involved the use of unique molecular identifiers. One entry per CDR3 protein results from TCRdb running MiXCR on the PCR reads. The table records around 670,000 distinct CDR3 sequences, about 12% of them present only once. The source material was PBMCs, sampled before TCRalphabeta/CD19-depleted stem cell transplant. Receptors originate from a girl aged 2-10 years with congenital amegakaryocytic thrombocytopenia, due to receive a stem cell transplant.

This clonotype was counted ten times or more. The chain has TRBV11-2 and TRBJ1-1; D gene ambiguous. The V gene's germline CDR1 is SGHAT and CDR2 FQNNGV. The CDR3 sequence is 17 residues long. The V and J ends lost 0 bases and 0 bases respectively, with 14 bases between them. CDR3 coding DNA: TGTGCCAGCAGCTTAGAGGTGACACACCCTATGAACACTGAAGCTTTCTTT. This codes for CASSLEVTHPMNTEAFF.

This clonotype was observed many times. The V call is TRBV20-1, the J call TRBJ2-2; D is perhaps TRBD2 (6 bases). The CDR3 loop spans 14 amino acids. Germline CDR1 reads DFQATT; CDR2 reads SNEGSKA (reference sequence). V was cut by 1 base and J by 1 base, with 7 bases left in between. The CDR3 coding sequence is TGCAGTGCTAGAGTTAGCGGGAACACCGGGGAGCTGTTTTTT. Protein product: CSARVSGNTGELFF.

This clonotype was recorded at least ten times. This chain joins TRBV13 and TRBJ2-2; no reliable D call. V was trimmed by 4 bases and J by 5 bases, leaving 14 bases between them. The CDR3 is 15 residues long. Per germline, CDR1 PRHDT and CDR2 FYEKMQ (reference sequence). This CDR3 is CASSYHLGQTGELFF. CDR3 DNA: TGTGCCAGCAGCTATCATCTAGGGCAAACCGGGGAGCTGTTTTTT.

This clonotype was detected many times. This chain links TRBV6-5 with TRBJ2-7; 9 bases agree with TRBD1. The V and J ends lost 5 bases and 3 bases, in that order; junction bases with no gene match: 5. Germline assignment: CDR1 MNHEY and CDR2 SVGAGI. This CDR3 contains 14 residues. CDR3 sequence (DNA): TGTGCCAGCAGTCGGGACAGGGAAGGCTACGAGCAGTACTTC. Encoded protein: CASSRDREGYEQYF.

In its sample, this clonotype was seen many times. The rearrangement links TRBV20-1 to TRBJ2-7; D possibly corresponds to TRBD2 (5 bases). Trimming shortened V by 1 base and J by 3 bases, and 10 bases separated the two germline ends. Per the germline V gene, CDR1 is DFQATT and CDR2 is SNEGSKA (reference sequence). There are 13 residues in the CDR3. As DNA, the CDR3 is TGCAGTGCTAGAGCGGTCGGACTCTACGAGCAGTACTTC. This translates into CSARAVGLYEQYF.

The rearrangement links TRBV5-1 to TRBJ2-1; D is possibly TRBD2 (6 bases). CDR3 length: 16 residues. Deletions cut 0 bases from V and 3 bases from J, with 13 bases between. The V gene's germline CDR1 is SGHRS and CDR2 YFSETQ. The CDR3 nucleotides read TGCGCCAGCAGCTTGGCCCCCCTGGGGGGCTACAATGAGCAGTTCTTC. This codes for CASSLAPLGGYNEQFF. Combining the CDR3 with reference TRBV5-1 and TRBJ2-1 gives the whole variable domain KAGVTQTPRYLIKTRGQQVTLSCSPISGHRSVSWYQQTPGQGLQFLFEYFSETQRNKGNFPGRFSGRQFSNSRSEMNVSTLELGDSALYLCASSLAPLGGYNEQFFGPGTRLTVL.

This clonotype was detected only a few times. The rearrangement links TRBV7-2 to TRBJ2-5, with 7 bases matching TRBD2. With 5 bases clipped from V and 1 base from J, the junction kept 13 bases outside the gene matches. This CDR3 comprises 17 residues. Germline V gene lookup returns CDR1 SGHTA and CDR2 FQGNSA. The CDR3 DNA reads TGTGCCAGCAGCGGGAGCGGGCTAGCGGTTTTCCAAGAGACCCAGTACTTC. This encodes CASSGSGLAVFQETQYF.

The CDR3 loop is CASSKWGLLSYNEQFF. The CDR3, as DNA: TGTGCCAGCAGTAAATGGGGCCTACTCTCCTACAATGAGCAGTTCTTC. The rearrangement links TRBV27 to TRBJ2-1; D possibly corresponds to TRBD1 (5 bases). V was trimmed by 5 bases and J by 0 bases, leaving 14 bases between them. Germline V lookup: CDR1 MNHEY, CDR2 SMNVEV (reference sequence). The CDR3 length is 16 residues.

This clonotype was recorded a few times. The J gene is TRBJ2-6, the V gene TRBV7-9; D perhaps matches TRBD2 (5 bases). The ends were cut back, 1 base at V and 11 bases at J, with 12 bases in the middle. The CDR3 has 14 residues. From germline, CDR1 is SEHNR and CDR2 FQNEAQ (reference sequence). DNA of the CDR3: TGTGCCAGCAGCTTAGAGACCGGGATCTACGTCCTGACTTTC. It encodes CASSLETGIYVLTF.

This chain uses TRBV20-1 with TRBJ2-7, with D perhaps TRBD1 (6 bases). V was clipped by 3 bases and J by 6 bases, with 18 bases between them. This CDR3 is 14 amino acids long. Germline CDR1 reads DFQATT; CDR2 reads SNEGSKA (reference sequence). The CDR3 DNA follows: TGCAGTGCTAGGGTCGACACAGGGTCGGTCGAGCAGTACTTC. Translation gives CSARVDTGSVEQYF.

This clonotype was counted at least ten times. The chain joins TRBV3-1 to TRBJ2-1; no clear D. The CDR3 totals 16 residues. Germline CDR1 reads LGHDT; CDR2 reads YNNKEL (reference sequence). V dropped 4 bases and J dropped 0 bases, with 13 bases sitting between them. This CDR3 is CASSPVGRPSYNEQFF. The CDR3 bases are TGTGCCAGCAGCCCAGTCGGCCGGCCCTCCTACAATGAGCAGTTCTTC.

The chain carries TRBV12-3 or TRBV12-4 and TRBJ1-3; D possibly corresponds to TRBD1 (5 bases). Trimming cost V 7 bases and J 4 bases, with 11 bases left between them. The CDR3 extends over 13 amino acids. This CDR3 reads CASTNPGGNTIYF. DNA for the CDR3: TGTGCCAGCACTAATCCAGGGGGAAACACCATATATTTT.

This clonotype came up many times. The V and J genes are TRBV5-1 and TRBJ2-5, with a weak D call TRBD1 (5 bases). From germline, CDR1 is SGHRS and CDR2 YFSETQ. CDR3 length: 16 amino acids. V dropped 1 base and J dropped 6 bases, with 19 bases sitting between them. CDR3 region: CASSLFQGEWMKTQYF. The CDR3 DNA sequence: TGCGCCAGCAGCTTGTTCCAGGGTGAGTGGATGAAGACCCAGTACTTC.

This clonotype was seen a few times. The DNA of the CDR3 is TGCGCCAGCAGCTTGGTTACGAGCGCAAACACCTACGAGCAGTACTTC. Its translation: CASSLVTSANTYEQYF. The rearrangement uses TRBV5-1 and TRBJ2-7; D is undetermined. Deletions cut 0 bases from V and 2 bases from J, with 15 bases between. This CDR3 is 16 amino acids long. Per the germline V gene, CDR1 is SGHRS and CDR2 is YFSETQ.

This clonotype has more than one count but fewer than ten. The V gene is TRBV20-1, the J gene TRBJ2-2; 9 nucleotides align to TRBD2. Trimming removed 5 bases from V and 4 bases from J; junction bases left unmatched: 11. Germline CDR1 and CDR2: DFQATT and SNEGSKA (reference sequence). The CDR3 totals 16 residues. CDR3 sequence: CSAPLLAGVGTGELFF. The CDR3 region has the DNA TGCAGTGCTCCTCTCTTAGCGGGAGTCGGCACCGGGGAGCTGTTTTTT.

J is TRBJ2-4 and V is TRBV20-1; 9 nucleotides match TRBD1. The germline V gene encodes CDR1 DFQATT and CDR2 SNEGSKA (reference sequence). CDR3 length: 18 residues. V shed 5 bases and J 1 base; nucleotides not matched to a gene: 15. The CDR3 region is CSARPGQGFKLAKNIQYF. CDR3 in DNA: TGCAGTGCTCGACCGGGACAGGGTTTTAAGTTGGCCAAAAACATTCAGTACTTC.

There are a few counts of this clonotype. The chain couples TRBV10-3 to TRBJ2-7; D is unclear. This CDR3 region has 14 residues. V was shortened by 2 bases and J by 2 bases, with 10 bases between the two germline ends. CDR1 is ENHRY, CDR2 SYGVKD, per germline. DNA of the CDR3: TGTGCCATCAGTGAGCTATCCATGACCTACGAGCAGTACTTC. As protein: CAISELSMTYEQYF.

This clonotype was observed a few times. This chain links TRBV7-9 with TRBJ1-2; the D gene is possibly TRBD1 (5 bases). CDR1 is SEHNR and CDR2 is FQNEAQ in the germline V gene (reference sequence). The V gene lost 4 bases and the J gene lost 6 bases, with 18 bases spanning the gap. The CDR3 totals 15 residues. The CDR3 loop reads CASSSLLLTADGYTF. The CDR3 nucleotides read TGTGCCAGCAGCTCACTACTTCTGACAGCCGATGGCTACACCTTC.

In the case of this clonotype: This may arise from a read error, as a much more abundant clone is one base away. The chain combines TRBV20-1 with TRBJ2-1; either TRBD1 or TRBD2 may supply D (5 bases each). V lost 5 bases and J 3 bases, leaving 17 bases between the germline ends. Germline V gives CDR1 DFQATT, CDR2 SNEGSKA (reference sequence). The length of the CDR3 is 15 residues. Here the CDR3 reads CSARRGSGIYNEQFF. The CDR3 nucleotides are TGCAGTGCTCGCCGAGGGTCAGGGATCTACAATGAGCAGTTCTTC.

The CDR3 protein is CATSRDGTWGQPQHF. The CDR3 DNA follows: TGTGCCACCAGCAGAGATGGTACTTGGGGCCAGCCCCAGCATTTT. The chain recombines TRBV15 with TRBJ1-5; the D gene is possibly TRBD1 (5 bases). Trimming removed 0 bases at V and 7 bases at J, with 13 bases between. This CDR3 is built from 15 residues. Germline lookup yields CDR1 LNHNV and CDR2 YYDKDF (reference sequence).

Many counts were recorded for this clonotype. The chain links TRBV5-1 to TRBJ2-7; tentatively, D is TRBD2 (6 bases). CDR1 is SGHRS and CDR2 is YFSETQ in the germline V gene. There are 14 residues in the CDR3. The V end lost 2 bases, the J end lost 4 bases, and 13 bases lay between the germline ends. The CDR3 region has the DNA TGCGCCAGCAGCTTCCGGGACTCGCCTTACGAGCAGTACTTC. Protein sequence: CASSFRDSPYEQYF.